The 16 T cell receptor beta chains below come from one sample, sequenced in a study of control samples from healthy donors and cancer patients. Clones were read by immunoSEQ multiplex PCR, and TCRdb kept only the in-frame ones, dropping some. The sample contains 100,000 to 150,000 clones, around 92% of which appear only once. The sequenced material came from blood. Every receptor here comes from a woman in her forties or fifties in good health.

This clone was observed a single time. The chain links TRBV12-5 to TRBJ2-1; TRBD2 matches at 12 bases. The trim removed 6 bases at V and 9 bases at J, leaving 3 bases unmatched. Germline CDR1 is LGHNT and CDR2 is FRNRAP. This CDR3 is 13 amino acids long. For the CDR3, the DNA is TGTGCTAGTGGCCAGACTAGCGGGAGTGAGCAGTTCTTC. As protein: CASGQTSGSEQFF.

This clone appeared once. This chain joins TRBV7-9 and TRBJ1-2; 8 nucleotides line up with TRBD1. Germline V gene sequence: CDR1 SEHNR, CDR2 FQNEAQ (reference sequence). The CDR3 runs 15 residues. V lost 5 bases and J lost 3; bases outside the gene matches: 8. The CDR3 DNA follows: TGTGCCAGCAGCCCTCAGGGGGCGAGGGACTATGGCTACACCTTC. Translation gives CASSPQGARDYGYTF.

In DNA form, the CDR3 reads TGTGCCACCAGTTGGACAGGGGACACCGGGGAGCTGTTTTTT. Translated, it gives CATSWTGDTGELFF. The chain uses TRBV24-1 and TRBJ2-2; 9 bases match TRBD1. The ends lost 6 bases at V and 3 bases at J; junction bases unmatched: 1. CDR3 length: 14 residues. Germline CDR1 is KGHDR and CDR2 is SFDVKD.

Of note for this clone: This sample includes further DNA sequences coding for the same CDR3. The chain employs TRBV7-2 and TRBJ2-7; TRBD1 agrees at 9 bases. The CDR3 has 15 amino acids. In germline, CDR1 is SGHTA, CDR2 FQGNSA. Unmatched junction bases numbered 8, after V lost 1 base and J lost 7 bases. CDR3 loop: CASSLGGTGLGEQYF. The CDR3, as DNA: TGTGCCAGCAGCTTAGGGGGGACAGGGCTCGGGGAGCAGTACTTC.

Notes on this clone: At one boundary the junction diverges from the germline segment, which might be a read error. This rearrangement joins TRBV3-1 (or the pseudogene TRBV3-2) to TRBJ1-5; no definite D call. This CDR3 is built from 15 residues. In germline, CDR1 is LGHDT, CDR2 YNNKEL (reference sequence). CDR3 protein: CASSQAGDSNQPQHF. The CDR3, as DNA: TGTGCCAGCAGTCAAGCCGGTGATAGCAATCAGCCCCAGCATTTT.

The gene calls are TRBV30 and TRBJ2-5; D is unclear. Trimming stripped 4 bases from V and 3 bases from J, with 6 bases between. Germline CDR1 GTSNPN, CDR2 SVGIG (reference sequence). CDR3 size: 11 residues. The CDR3 spells CAWTSKETQYF. CDR3 bases: TGTGCCTGGACTTCAAAAGAGACCCAGTACTTC.

With regard to this clone: The same CDR3 is also encoded by other DNA sequences in this sample. As DNA, the CDR3 is TGTGCCAGCACTCGGGAGGAAGGAACCTACGAGCAGTACTTC. It codes for CASTREEGTYEQYF. This chain joins TRBV2 and TRBJ2-7; 7 nucleotides line up with TRBD2. CDR1 and CDR2 (germline): SNHLY, FYNNEI. This CDR3 region has 14 residues. With 7 bases clipped from V and 2 bases from J, the junction kept 8 bases outside the gene matches.

The chain is built from TRBV29-1 and TRBJ2-1; D is possibly TRBD2 (6 bases). This CDR3 contains 14 residues. Germline assignment: CDR1 SQVTM and CDR2 ANQGSEA. The V gene lost 7 bases and the J gene lost 2 bases, with 15 bases spanning the gap. In DNA form, the CDR3 reads TGCAGCGCTCTGACTAGGTTGGCCTACAATGAGCAGTTCTTC. Amino acid sequence: CSALTRLAYNEQFF.

The chain joins TRBV3-1 (or the pseudogene TRBV3-2) to TRBJ2-5; 9 nucleotides line up with TRBD1. Germline loops: CDR1 LGHDT, CDR2 YNNKEL (reference sequence). This CDR3 spans 14 amino acids. J lost 2 bases, V lost 7 bases, and 5 bases had no gene match. The CDR3 DNA reads as TGTGCCAGCAACGACAGGGGGAATCAAGAGACCCAGTACTTC. It is translated as CASNDRGNQETQYF.

The chain joins TRBV25-1 to TRBJ1-5; the match to TRBD1 covers 8 bases. V shed 10 bases, J shed 4 bases, and the junction held 15 bases outside the gene matches. CDR3 length equals 16 residues. Germline lookup yields CDR1 MGHDK and CDR2 SYGVNS. In nucleotides, the CDR3 is TGTGCCACCAACCATGAACCGGACAGGGAAAATCAGCCCCAGCATTTT. It codes for CATNHEPDRENQPQHF.

This clone has only one observation. The CDR3 loop is CASSIYLRTSGRGSSYNEQFF. The CDR3 DNA follows: TGTGCCAGTAGTATATACCTCCGGACTAGCGGGAGAGGGAGCTCCTACAATGAGCAGTTCTTC. The J gene is TRBJ2-1, the V gene TRBV19; 13 positions agree with TRBD2. Germline CDR1 is LNHDA and CDR2 is SQIVND (reference sequence). V was pared by 2 bases and J by 0 bases, with 13 bases of the junction left unmatched. The CDR3 runs to 21 residues.

The J gene is TRBJ1-5, the V gene TRBV21-1; the table assigns TRBD1, which was not confirmed against the DNA. TRBV21-1 is termed a pseudogene. This CDR3 region has 16 residues. The chain's CDR3 is CASSTYQGDSNQPQHF. CDR3 bases: TGTGCCAGCAGCACTTATCAGGGGGATAGCAATCAGCCCCAGCATTTT.

This clone was found once. The rearrangement uses TRBV28 and TRBJ1-2; 7 bases agree with TRBD1. The CDR3 runs 14 residues. V shed 3 bases and J 4 bases; nucleotides not matched to a gene: 5. The germline V gene has CDR1 MDHEN and CDR2 SYDVKM. In nucleotides, the CDR3 is TGTGCCAGCAGTTTTGATGACAGGGCCTATGGCTACACCTTC. It specifies CASSFDDRAYGYTF.

J is TRBJ1-4 and V is TRBV5-4; possibly TRBD1 for D (5 bases). CDR1 and CDR2 (germline): SGHNT, YYREEE (reference sequence). CDR3 length: 16 amino acids. The germline V and J ends were trimmed by 2 bases and 2 bases, with 13 bases remaining between them. The CDR3 sequence is CASSFQGGWTNEKLFF. Written as DNA, the CDR3 is TGTGCCAGCAGCTTCCAGGGAGGGTGGACTAATGAAAAACTGTTTTTT.

This sequence joins TRBV7-2 and TRBJ2-1; 9 nucleotides agree with TRBD1. Germline V CDR1 and CDR2: SGHTA, FQGNSA. The CDR3 is 13 residues long. With 5 bases clipped from V and 9 bases from J, the junction kept 5 bases outside the gene matches. The CDR3 spells CASSNNRGREQFF. The CDR3, as DNA: TGTGCCAGCAGCAATAACAGGGGGCGTGAGCAGTTCTTC.

This clone has only one observation. The CDR3 protein is CASSLKGPSTGELFF. In DNA form, the CDR3 reads TGTGCCAGCAGCTTAAAGGGGCCGAGCACCGGGGAGCTGTTTTTT. The V call is TRBV11-3, the J call TRBJ2-2; D is perhaps TRBD1 (5 bases). The CDR3 length is 15 residues. Trimming took 2 bases from V and 4 from J, leaving 11 bases between them. The V gene's germline CDR1 is SGHNT and CDR2 YENEEA.